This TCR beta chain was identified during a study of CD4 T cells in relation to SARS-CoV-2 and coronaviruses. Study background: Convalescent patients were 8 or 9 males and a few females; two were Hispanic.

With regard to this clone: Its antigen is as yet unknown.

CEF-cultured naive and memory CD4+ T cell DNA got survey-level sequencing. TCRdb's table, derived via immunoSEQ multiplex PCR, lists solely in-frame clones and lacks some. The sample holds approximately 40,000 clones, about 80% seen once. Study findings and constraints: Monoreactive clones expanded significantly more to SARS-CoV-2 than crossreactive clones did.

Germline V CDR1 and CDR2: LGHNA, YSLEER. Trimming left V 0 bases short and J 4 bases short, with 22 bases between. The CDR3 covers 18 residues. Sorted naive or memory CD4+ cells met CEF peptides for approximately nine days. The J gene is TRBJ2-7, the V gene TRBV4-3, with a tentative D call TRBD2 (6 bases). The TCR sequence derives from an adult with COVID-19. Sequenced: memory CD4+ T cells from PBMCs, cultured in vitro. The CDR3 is CASSQDVSWGGTSYEQYF. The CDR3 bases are TGCGCCAGCAGCCAAGATGTGAGTTGGGGAGGCACCTCATACGAGCAGTACTTC.